This T cell receptor (beta chain) was documented in a study of blood T cell repertoires in COVID-19. The overall study: Whether acute or convalescent, the COVID-19 samples came from the United States, Italy and Spain. Sources were T cells, B-cell-depleted T cells, or PBMCs; the material itself was cDNA or gDNA.

Per the original methods: Scientists estimated how many nucleated cells there were by amplifying reference gene primers. TCRdb's copy holds only in-frame clones and misses some; the assay was immunoSEQ multiplex PCR. V and J calls and clone size are given by that table; D and trimming were obtained from the DNA. The repertoire includes some 70,000 clones, over 75% of them detected once, and less than 2.5% sits in the top ten. Trimming shortened V by 1 base and J by 4 bases, and 13 bases separated the two germline ends. CDR3 length equals 15 residues. The germline V gene encodes CDR1 LGHDT and CDR2 YNNKEL (reference sequence).

Sequencing was performed on peripheral blood. This TCR was recovered from a human donor in a cohort sampled during active COVID-19. V gene TRBV3-1 (or the pseudogene TRBV3-2) combines with J gene TRBJ1-1; D unclear. Here the CDR3 reads CASSQVADSGTEAFF. CDR3 nucleotide sequence: TGTGCCAGCAGCCAAGTTGCAGATTCTGGCACTGAAGCTTTCTTT.